This TCR beta chain was captured by sequencing in a study of T-cell memory formation after mild COVID-19. Comments on this clonotype: Its specificity is not known.

One entry per CDR3 protein results from TCRdb running MiXCR on the 5' RACE reads. This table has over 300,000 distinct CDR3 sequences, around a fifth appearing once. The CDR3 is 12 residues long. CDR1 is SQVTM and CDR2 is ANQGSEA in the germline V gene. Study-wide results and limits: CD4/CD8 balance held among clones contracting day 15 to 85, and later expanders leaned CD4+.

The sequence was obtained from a man aged 18 to 30 who had mild COVID-19 (a few samples of this study predate the infection). Cell type and time point are not known. Sequencing used PBMCs or a T cell subset sorted from them (not recorded which). The J gene is TRBJ1-2, the V gene TRBV29-1, with D unclear. The CDR3 reads CSLVDDNYGYTF. For the CDR3, the DNA is TGCAGTCTGGTGGATGACAACTATGGCTACACCTTC.